One sample yielded the 14 T cell receptor beta chains listed below, sequenced in a study of T-cell reconstitution after alpha-beta-depleted transplantation in children. Unique molecular identifiers tagged the TCRbeta library. One entry per CDR3 protein results from TCRdb running MiXCR on the PCR reads. This table has roughly 350,000 distinct CDR3 sequences, about 16% appearing once. The material was PBMCs, mostly from graft donor cells, obtained 360 days after TCRalphabeta/CD19-depleted stem cell transplant. The receptors shown here come from a male patient aged 2-15 years who had a stem cell transplant for acute lymphoblastic leukemia, so the T cells may come from the graft donor.

A single count supports this clonotype. The chain links TRBV11-2 to TRBJ2-5, with 8 bases identical to TRBD1. Germline CDR1 SGHAT, CDR2 FQNNGV. CDR3 length: 15 amino acids. V was pared by 4 bases and J by 2 bases, with 6 bases of the junction left unmatched. Here the CDR3 DNA reads TGTGCCAGCAGCTGGACAGGGCCCTTTCAAGAGACCCAGTACTTC. Its translation is CASSWTGPFQETQYF.

V and J are TRBV24-1 and TRBJ2-1; TRBD2 aligns across 8 bases. Germline V gene sequence: CDR1 KGHDR, CDR2 SFDVKD. The CDR3 totals 14 residues. V lost 9 bases to trimming and J lost 8 bases; unmatched junction nucleotides: 11. CDR3 bases: TGTGCCACCCCCGGGGGGGAGCCATTTGATGAGCAGTTCTTC. Protein sequence: CATPGGEPFDEQFF.

The table lists this clonotype with a few counts. V and J are TRBV20-1 and TRBJ2-1; tentative D call: TRBD2 (6 bases). Germline V gives CDR1 DFQATT, CDR2 SNEGSKA (reference sequence). Deletions cut 6 bases from V and 7 bases from J, with 10 bases between. The CDR3 loop spans 11 amino acids. CDR3 sequence reads: CSARGLNEQFF. In DNA, the CDR3 is TGCAGTGCGCGGGGCTTAAATGAGCAGTTCTTC.

The genes are TRBV5-1 and TRBJ2-3, with TRBD1 identical over 9 bases. V lost 3 bases to trimming and J lost 4 bases; unmatched junction nucleotides: 6. Germline CDR1 reads SGHRS; CDR2 reads YFSETQ. The CDR3 extends over 15 amino acids. CDR3 in DNA: TGCGCCAGCAGCTGGGACAGGGAGAATGCAGATACGCAGTATTTT. It codes for CASSWDRENADTQYF.

This clonotype was seen only a few times. The chain uses TRBV28 and TRBJ2-3; a possible D gene is TRBD2 (6 bases). CDR1 MDHEN and CDR2 SYDVKM come from the germline V gene. This CDR3 is 16 amino acids long. The V and J ends lost 3 bases and 0 bases respectively, with 13 bases between them. CDR3 sequence: CASSLEGYPSTDTQYF. The CDR3 DNA reads as TGTGCCAGCAGTTTGGAGGGCTACCCTAGCACAGATACGCAGTATTTT.

CDR3 protein: CASSEPGQGISYNSPLHF. Written as DNA, the CDR3 is TGTGCCAGCAGTGAACCGGGACAGGGTATATCCTATAATTCACCCCTCCACTTT. The rearrangement joins TRBV2 to TRBJ1-6; 9 nucleotides align to TRBD1. The CDR3 spans 18 residues. CDR1 and CDR2 from the germline V gene are SNHLY and FYNNEI. V shed 2 bases, J shed 1 base, and the junction held 6 bases outside the gene matches.

The sample holds a few counts of this clonotype. V usage is TRBV5-1 and J usage is TRBJ1-6; 10 bases line up with TRBD1. Trimming removed 1 base from V and 3 bases from J; junction bases left unmatched: 10. The germline V gene encodes CDR1 SGHRS and CDR2 YFSETQ. The CDR3 loop spans 19 amino acids. CDR3: CASSLWGQGLQIYNSPLHF. CDR3 bases: TGCGCCAGCAGCTTGTGGGGACAGGGGCTACAAATCTATAATTCACCCCTCCACTTT.

This clonotype turned up a few times. The V and J genes are TRBV3-1 and TRBJ2-2, with D perhaps TRBD2 (5 bases). The ends were cut back, 0 bases at V and 5 bases at J, with 16 bases in the middle. Germline assignment: CDR1 LGHDT and CDR2 YNNKEL (reference sequence). The CDR3 is made up of 17 amino acids. In nucleotides, the CDR3 is TGTGCCAGCAGCCAAGAACTTTGGGCTAGCCTTACCGGGGAGCTGTTTTTT. It specifies CASSQELWASLTGELFF. The complete variable domain, with remaining parts taken from reference TRBV3-1 and TRBJ2-2, reads DTAVSQTPKYLVTQMGNDKSIKCEQNLGHDTMYWYKQDSKKFLKIMFSYNNKELIINETVPNRFSPKSPDKAHLNLHINSLELGDSAVYFCASSQELWASLTGELFFGEGSRLTVL.

This clonotype was detected a few times. The chain uses TRBV5-8 and TRBJ1-2; a possible D gene is TRBD1 (5 bases). This CDR3 is built from 14 residues. Germline V CDR1 and CDR2: SGHTS, YDEGEE. The V end lost 0 bases, the J end lost 4 bases, and 10 bases lay between the germline ends. CDR3 protein: CASSLGGSGYGYTF. The CDR3 nucleotides are TGTGCCAGCAGCTTGGGGGGGTCGGGCTATGGCTACACCTTC.

This clonotype has just a few counts. The chain couples TRBV7-9 to TRBJ2-7; possibly TRBD2 for D (5 bases). The CDR3 length is 11 residues. V lost 7 bases and J 4 bases, leaving 8 bases between the germline ends. Germline lookup yields CDR1 SEHNR and CDR2 FQNEAQ (reference sequence). The CDR3 is CASTPGYEQYF. The DNA for the CDR3 is TGTGCCAGCACCCCGGGATACGAGCAGTACTTC.

The chain carries TRBV4-3 and TRBJ2-2; 9 nucleotides align to TRBD2. Germline CDR1 is LGHNA and CDR2 is YSLEER. Trimming at V came to 4 bases and at J to 4 bases, leaving 7 bases not matched to a gene. The CDR3 contains 16 residues. The CDR3 coding sequence is TGCGCCAGCAGCCCGTTGCGACTAGCGGTCACCGGGGAGCTGTTTTTT. This gives the protein CASSPLRLAVTGELFF.

This clonotype was recorded at least ten times. This rearrangement joins TRBV5-1 to TRBJ2-3; D gene unclear. The CDR3 is 13 residues long. CDR1 and CDR2 from the germline V gene are SGHRS and YFSETQ. Between the trimmed V and J ends, which lost 8 bases and 0 bases, there was a span of 10 bases. The CDR3 here is CASRAPSTDTQYF. In nucleotides, the CDR3 is TGCGCCAGTAGGGCTCCTAGCACAGATACGCAGTATTTT. The full variable domain, rest sourced from reference TRBV5-1 and TRBJ2-3, is KAGVTQTPRYLIKTRGQQVTLSCSPISGHRSVSWYQQTPGQGLQFLFEYFSETQRNKGNFPGRFSGRQFSNSRSEMNVSTLELGDSALYLCASRAPSTDTQYFGPGTRLTVL.

The chain uses TRBV7-8 and TRBJ2-3; D is perhaps TRBD2 (5 bases). From germline, CDR1 is SGHVS and CDR2 FQNEAQ. V lost 7 bases and J 7 bases, leaving 18 bases between the germline ends. The CDR3 length is 14 residues. CDR3 in amino acids: CASNPRSGFYTQYF. The CDR3 DNA sequence: TGTGCCAGCAACCCCAGATCGGGATTCTATACGCAGTATTTT.

This clonotype occurred a few times. The chain is built from TRBV20-1 and TRBJ2-7; D remains ambiguous. The germline gives CDR1 DFQATT, CDR2 SNEGSKA (reference sequence). The CDR3 consists of 11 residues. Trimming pared 1 base from V and 6 bases from J, leaving 7 bases between. The CDR3 coding sequence is TGCAGTGCTAGAGGGGGTTCCGAGCAGTACTTC. Translating it yields CSARGGSEQYF.